What follows are 12 T cell receptor beta chains derived from one specimen sequenced in a study of cytomegalovirus exposure and HLA in healthy donors. Researchers ran the PCR with 60 Vbeta and 13 Jbeta primers. Using immunoSEQ multiplex PCR, the repertoire was profiled, and TCRdb retains in-frame clones only, with some absent. The table has over 65,000 clones, 67% seen once. Sequencing used PBMCs. The receptors derive from a woman aged 50 to 65 in good health and CMV-seropositive.

V and J are TRBV5-1 and TRBJ2-1, with 13 bases fitting TRBD2. CDR1 and CDR2 (germline): SGHRS, YFSETQ. The V segment lost 0 bases and the J segment 8 bases; nucleotides outside the gene matches: 8. This CDR3 is built from 17 residues. The CDR3: CASSLAPLAGGPDEQFF. The CDR3 coding sequence is TGCGCCAGCAGCTTGGCCCCACTAGCGGGGGGGCCCGATGAGCAGTTCTTC.

This chain links TRBV13 with TRBJ2-7, with 7 bases lining up with TRBD1. Germline lookup yields CDR1 PRHDT and CDR2 FYEKMQ (reference sequence). The junction had 12 bases not matched to a gene; V was cut back by 8 bases and J by 2 bases. The CDR3 spans 15 residues. The CDR3, as DNA: TGTGCCAGCGCCATGCCGGGGACAGCAACCTACGAGCAGTACTTC. Encoded protein: CASAMPGTATYEQYF.

The CDR3 DNA reads as TGTGCCAGCAGTTACCCAGCCCTACCCGGGACATACTATAGCTCCTATAATTCACCCCTCCACTTT. This translates into CASSYPALPGTYYSSYNSPLHF. The V call is TRBV6-7, the J call TRBJ1-6, with a tentative D call TRBD1 (6 bases). TRBV6-7 is marked as an open reading frame, function uncertain. This CDR3 spans 22 amino acids. The ends were cut back, 2 bases at V and 0 bases at J, with 26 bases in the middle.

The rearrangement uses TRBV7-9 and TRBJ2-5, with 10 bases that match TRBD2. After removal of 5 bases from V and 0 bases from J, the junction contained 6 bases not matched to a gene. The CDR3 is 16 residues long. CDR1 SEHNR and CDR2 FQNEAQ come from the germline V gene (reference sequence). The CDR3 nucleotides read TGTGCCAGCAGCCCTCTAGCGGGGGCCTACCAAGAGACCCAGTACTTC. Translation gives CASSPLAGAYQETQYF.

The gene calls are TRBV10-3 and TRBJ1-5, with no clear D. V lost 0 bases to trimming and J lost 3 bases, with 15 bases between them. The germline CDR1 and CDR2 sequences are ENHRY and SYGVKD. This CDR3 has 17 residues. The chain's CDR3 is CAISESRSLEVNQPQHF. The CDR3 DNA is TGTGCCATCAGTGAGTCGCGATCTTTGGAGGTCAATCAGCCCCAGCATTTT.

This clone has only a few counts. The CDR3 sequence is CASSDSVSGGYNEQFF. CDR3 coding DNA: TGTGCCAGCAGTGACTCCGTTAGCGGGGGCTACAATGAGCAGTTCTTC. The V call is TRBV6-4, the J call TRBJ2-1; 9 bases are a match to TRBD2. Germline V gene lookup returns CDR1 MRHNA and CDR2 SNTAGT. J was trimmed by 3 bases and V by 0 bases; bases with no gene match: 3. The CDR3 sequence is 16 residues long.

The V call is TRBV6-5, the J call TRBJ1-1, with a tentative D call TRBD1 (6 bases). CDR3 length: 15 amino acids. Germline CDR1 reads MNHEY; CDR2 reads SVGAGI. The germline V and J ends were trimmed by 2 bases and 0 bases, with 10 bases remaining between them. The CDR3 bases are TGTGCCAGCAGTTACGGGGGCCGGGTGAACACTGAAGCTTTCTTT. It encodes CASSYGGRVNTEAFF.

As concerns this clone: The junction shows a germline mismatch at one end, possibly a read error. The rearrangement links TRBV7-9 to TRBJ1-2, with 8 positions matching TRBD1. CDR3 length: 17 residues. CDR1 and CDR2 (germline): SEHNR, FQNEAQ (reference sequence). The CDR3 loop reads CSSSLPLLGQADYGYTF. The CDR3 nucleotides read TGTTCCAGCAGCTTACCTCTTTTGGGACAGGCGGACTATGGCTACACCTTC.

This clone was seen more than once but under ten times. The CDR3 loop is CASRPQGTGELFF. The CDR3 coding sequence is TGCGCCAGCCGACCCCAGGGGACCGGGGAGCTGTTTTTT. The chain combines TRBV5-1 with TRBJ2-2, with D possibly TRBD1 on 6 matching bases. Trimming took off 7 bases at V and 5 bases at J, with 12 bases between the two ends. The CDR3 consists of 13 residues. Germline CDR1 reads SGHRS; CDR2 reads YFSETQ.

This sequence joins TRBV18 and TRBJ2-5; D gene uncertain. Trimming shortened V by 3 bases and J by 2 bases, and 7 bases separated the two germline ends. Germline CDR1 reads KGHSH; CDR2 reads LQKENI. CDR3 size: 13 residues. In DNA form, the CDR3 reads TGTGCCAGCTCACCCCCGGTTCAAGAGACCCAGTACTTC. It encodes CASSPPVQETQYF.

The gene calls are TRBV7-6 and TRBJ2-7, with 7 bases matching TRBD2. J lost 9 bases, V lost 1 base, and 3 bases had no gene match. The germline CDR1 and CDR2 sequences are SGHVS and FNYEAQ. The CDR3 totals 12 residues. The chain's CDR3 is CASSLGEGWQYF. CDR3 nucleotide sequence: TGTGCCAGCAGCTTAGGGGAGGGGTGGCAGTACTTC.

This clone came up a few times. The CDR3 end shows no conserved phenylalanine or tryptophan, and so a read error is likely. It is unclear where the CDR3 begins or ends on the DNA, so no DNA is shown, and the CDR3 is as TCRdb lists it. CDR3 sequence: CSAPLTRAPERLGLL. This sequence joins TRBV29-1 and TRBJ1-2. The germline CDR1 and CDR2 sequences are SQVTM and ANQGSEA. 15 amino acids form the CDR3, both terminal residues included.